This TCR beta chain was obtained from a study of T-cell memory formation after mild COVID-19. About the research overall: TCR clusters showed largely donor specificity. The study's findings and limits: CD4/CD8 balance held among clones contracting day 15 to 85, and later expanders leaned CD4+.

The authors produced TCR alpha and TCR beta cDNA libraries with sample barcodes and UMIs by 5'RACE using constant-segment primers. One entry per CDR3 protein, called by TCRdb with MiXCR from the 5' RACE reads. The table includes approximately 440,000 distinct CDR3 sequences, about 19% detected once. Turning to this clonotype: Its antigen is not known.

Per the germline V gene, CDR1 is SGHRS and CDR2 is YFSETQ. The CDR3 runs to 14 residues. Trimming pared 4 bases from V and 7 bases from J, leaving 17 bases between. The material sequenced was PBMCs or a T cell subset sorted from them (not recorded which). J is TRBJ1-2 and V is TRBV5-1; a weak D match, TRBD1 (6 bases). The source of this sequence is an adult woman who had mild COVID-19 (a few samples of this study predate the infection). Cell type and time point are not known. The CDR3 DNA is TGCGCCAGCAGCACGGGGGCAGGCCTTGGTGGCTACACCTTC. Residues: CASSTGAGLGGYTF. The full variable domain, rest sourced from reference TRBV5-1 and TRBJ1-2, is KAGVTQTPRYLIKTRGQQVTLSCSPISGHRSVSWYQQTPGQGLQFLFEYFSETQRNKGNFPGRFSGRQFSNSRSEMNVSTLELGDSALYLCASSTGAGLGGYTFGSGTRLTVV.